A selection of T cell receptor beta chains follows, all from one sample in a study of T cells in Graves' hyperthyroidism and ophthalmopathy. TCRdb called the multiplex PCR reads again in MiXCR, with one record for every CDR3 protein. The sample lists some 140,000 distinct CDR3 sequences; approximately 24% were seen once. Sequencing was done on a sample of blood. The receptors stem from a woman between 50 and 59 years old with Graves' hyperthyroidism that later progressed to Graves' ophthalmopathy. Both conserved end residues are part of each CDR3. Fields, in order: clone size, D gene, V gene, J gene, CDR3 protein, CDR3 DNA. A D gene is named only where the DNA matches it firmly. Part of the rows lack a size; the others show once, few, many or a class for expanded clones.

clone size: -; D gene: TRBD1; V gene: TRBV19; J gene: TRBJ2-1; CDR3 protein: CASSVWTGHGYNEQFF; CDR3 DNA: TGTGCCAGTAGTGTCTGGACAGGGCATGGCTACAATGAGCAGTTCTTC
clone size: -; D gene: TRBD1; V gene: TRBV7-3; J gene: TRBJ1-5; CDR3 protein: CASSREGAGGQPQHF; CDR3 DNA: TGTGCCAGCAGCCGAGAGGGGGCGGGTGGGCAGCCCCAGCATTTT
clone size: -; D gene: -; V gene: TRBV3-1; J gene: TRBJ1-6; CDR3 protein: CASSPRDSSYNSPLHF; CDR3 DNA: TGTGCCAGCAGCCCTCGCGACAGCTCCTATAATTCACCCCTCCACTTT
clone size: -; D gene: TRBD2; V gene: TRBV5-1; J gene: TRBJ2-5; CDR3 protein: CASSEGLAGLKETQYF; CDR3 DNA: TGCGCCAGCAGCGAGGGACTAGCGGGGTTAAAAGAGACCCAGTACTTC
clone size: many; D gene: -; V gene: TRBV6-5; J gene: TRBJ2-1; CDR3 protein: CASSYRRGSYNEQFF; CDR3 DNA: TGTGCCAGCAGTTACCGACGCGGGTCCTACAATGAGCAGTTCTTC
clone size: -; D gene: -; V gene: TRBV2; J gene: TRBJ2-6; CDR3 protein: CASRDTGANVLTF; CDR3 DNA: TGTGCCAGCAGGGATACTGGGGCCAACGTCCTGACTTTC
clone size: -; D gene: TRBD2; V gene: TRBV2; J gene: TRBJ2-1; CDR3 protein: CASSTGTSGRGPYNEQFF; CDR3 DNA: TGTGCCAGCAGTACCGGGACTAGCGGGAGGGGACCCTACAATGAGCAGTTCTTC
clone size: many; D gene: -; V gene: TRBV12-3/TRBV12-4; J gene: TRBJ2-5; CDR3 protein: CASSDSEGETQYF; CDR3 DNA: TGTGCCAGCAGTGACAGTGAGGGAGAGACCCAGTACTTC
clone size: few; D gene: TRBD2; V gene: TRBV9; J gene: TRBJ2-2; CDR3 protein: CASRKRDLTGELFF; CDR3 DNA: TGTGCCAGCAGAAAGCGGGACCTCACCGGGGAGCTGTTTTTT
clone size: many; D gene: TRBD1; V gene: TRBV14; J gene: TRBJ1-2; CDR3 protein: CASSPDRELYGYTF; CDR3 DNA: TGTGCCAGCAGCCCGGACAGGGAGCTCTATGGCTACACCTTC
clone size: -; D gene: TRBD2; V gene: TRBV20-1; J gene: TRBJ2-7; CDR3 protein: CSAEGLAGSYEQYF; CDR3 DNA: TGCAGTGCCGAGGGACTAGCGGGTTCCTACGAGCAGTACTTC
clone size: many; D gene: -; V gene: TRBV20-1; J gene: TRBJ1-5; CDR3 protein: CSAAAMGNQPQHF; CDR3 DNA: TGCAGTGCTGCTGCAATGGGCAATCAGCCCCAGCATTTT
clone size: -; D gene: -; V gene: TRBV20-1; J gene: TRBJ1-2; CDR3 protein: CSARSPNPYGYTF; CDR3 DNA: TGCAGTGCTAGAAGCCCTAACCCCTATGGCTACACCTTC
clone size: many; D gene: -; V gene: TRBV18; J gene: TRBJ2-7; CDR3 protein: CASSPPHQGRTDEQYF; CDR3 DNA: TGTGCCAGCTCACCCCCCCACCAGGGGCGCACCGACGAGCAGTACTTC
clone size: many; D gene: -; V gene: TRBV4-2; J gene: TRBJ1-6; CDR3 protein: CASSQEPGHLSSYNSPLHF; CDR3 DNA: TGTGCCAGCAGCCAAGAGCCGGGACACTTGAGCTCCTATAATTCACCCCTCCACTTT
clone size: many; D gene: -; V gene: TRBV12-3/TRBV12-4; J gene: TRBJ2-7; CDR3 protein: CASSPNWDTYEQYF; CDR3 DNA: TGTGCCAGCAGCCCCAATTGGGACACCTACGAGCAGTACTTC
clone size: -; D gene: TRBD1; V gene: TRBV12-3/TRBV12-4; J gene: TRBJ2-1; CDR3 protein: CASRPGTGEYKPEQFF; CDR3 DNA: TGTGCCAGCAGACCAGGGACAGGGGAGTACAAGCCTGAGCAGTTCTTC
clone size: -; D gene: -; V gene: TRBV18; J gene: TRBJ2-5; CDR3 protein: CASSPRRDRAQYF; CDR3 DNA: TGTGCCAGCTCCCCGCGGCGGGACAGAGCACAGTACTTC
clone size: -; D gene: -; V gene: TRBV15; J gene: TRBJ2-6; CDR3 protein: CATSPERTGANVLTF; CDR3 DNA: TGTGCCACCAGCCCAGAACGTACCGGGGCCAACGTCCTGACTTTC
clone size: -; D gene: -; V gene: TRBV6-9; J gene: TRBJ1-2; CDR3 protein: CASSYETDYGYTF; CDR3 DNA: TGTGCCAGCAGTTACGAAACAGACTATGGCTACACCTTC
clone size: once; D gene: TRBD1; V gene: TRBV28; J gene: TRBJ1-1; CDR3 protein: CASSRDIGQGGDTEAFF; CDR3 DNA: TGTGCCAGCAGTCGGGATATCGGACAGGGGGGGGACACTGAAGCTTTCTTT
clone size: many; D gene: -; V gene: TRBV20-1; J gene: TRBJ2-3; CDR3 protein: CSARDRVAGSSDTQYF; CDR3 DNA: TGCAGTGCTAGAGATCGGGTGGCAGGGAGTTCAGATACGCAGTATTTT
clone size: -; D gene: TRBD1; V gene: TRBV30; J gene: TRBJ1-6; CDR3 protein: CAWSGGQGYNSPLHF; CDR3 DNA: TGTGCCTGGAGTGGAGGACAGGGCTATAATTCACCCCTCCACTTT
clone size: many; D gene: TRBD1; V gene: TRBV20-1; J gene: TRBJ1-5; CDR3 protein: CSASQSPEQGLISNQPQHF; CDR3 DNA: TGCAGTGCTAGCCAAAGCCCAGAACAGGGGCTAATTAGCAATCAGCCCCAGCATTTT
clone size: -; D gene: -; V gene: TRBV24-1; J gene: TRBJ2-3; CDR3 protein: CATSEQDTQYF; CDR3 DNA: TGTGCCACCAGTGAGCAGGATACGCAGTATTTT
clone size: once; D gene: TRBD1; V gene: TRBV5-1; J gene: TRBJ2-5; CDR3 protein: CASSYRDRGEEIQYF; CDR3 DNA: TGCGCCAGCAGCTACCGGGACAGGGGGGAAGAGATCCAGTACTTC
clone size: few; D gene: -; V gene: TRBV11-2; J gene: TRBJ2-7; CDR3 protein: CASSLGNRISYEQYF; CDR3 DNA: TGTGCCAGCAGCTTAGGCAACAGAATCTCCTACGAGCAGTACTTC
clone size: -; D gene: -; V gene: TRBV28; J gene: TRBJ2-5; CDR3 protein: CASSLWVRVRTQYF; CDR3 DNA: TGTGCCAGCAGTTTATGGGTCCGGGTGCGGACCCAGTACTTC
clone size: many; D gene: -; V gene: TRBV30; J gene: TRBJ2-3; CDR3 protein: CAWSLGKDTQYF; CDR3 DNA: TGTGCCTGGAGTCTCGGAAAAGATACGCAGTATTTT
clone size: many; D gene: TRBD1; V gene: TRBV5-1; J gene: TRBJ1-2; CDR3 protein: CASSLVRGLSGYTF; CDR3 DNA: TGCGCCAGCAGCTTGGTTAGGGGGCTCTCTGGCTACACCTTC
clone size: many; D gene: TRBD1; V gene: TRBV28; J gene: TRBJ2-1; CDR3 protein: CASSHPDRGPNEQFF; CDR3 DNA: TGTGCCAGCAGCCACCCGGACAGGGGGCCCAATGAGCAGTTCTTC
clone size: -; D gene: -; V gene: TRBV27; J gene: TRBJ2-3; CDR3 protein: CASRSSTRSNTQYF; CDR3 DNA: TGTGCCAGCAGATCCTCTACTAGGTCAAATACGCAGTATTTT